This TCR beta chain stems from a study of T cell responses to AZD1222 COVID-19 vaccine. Broader study findings: Most donors were white British, females outnumbered males, and clonal diversity was possibly underestimated. Spike-specific TCR breadth and depth both grew after two AZD1222 doses. After the peak T cell response, and only then, were repertoires sampled.

Germline V gene data show CDR1 as SGHDN and CDR2 as FVKESK. The CDR3 runs to 16 residues. Trimming stripped 3 bases from V and 0 bases from J, with 9 bases between. On this clone: Its cognate antigen is unknown.

Produced via immunoSEQ multiplex PCR; TCRdb's table is partial and in-frame only. The sample lists about 140,000 clones, around 90% occurring once. This clonotype was obtained from an adult in good health. Here the sequenced sample was peripheral blood, taken on day 0 of AZD1222 vaccination. This chain connects TRBV14 to TRBJ1-6; tentative D call: TRBD1 (6 bases). DNA for the CDR3: TGTGCCAGCAGCCACCAGGGGAGCTCCTATAATTCACCCCTCCACTTT. The encoded protein is CASSHQGSSYNSPLHF.